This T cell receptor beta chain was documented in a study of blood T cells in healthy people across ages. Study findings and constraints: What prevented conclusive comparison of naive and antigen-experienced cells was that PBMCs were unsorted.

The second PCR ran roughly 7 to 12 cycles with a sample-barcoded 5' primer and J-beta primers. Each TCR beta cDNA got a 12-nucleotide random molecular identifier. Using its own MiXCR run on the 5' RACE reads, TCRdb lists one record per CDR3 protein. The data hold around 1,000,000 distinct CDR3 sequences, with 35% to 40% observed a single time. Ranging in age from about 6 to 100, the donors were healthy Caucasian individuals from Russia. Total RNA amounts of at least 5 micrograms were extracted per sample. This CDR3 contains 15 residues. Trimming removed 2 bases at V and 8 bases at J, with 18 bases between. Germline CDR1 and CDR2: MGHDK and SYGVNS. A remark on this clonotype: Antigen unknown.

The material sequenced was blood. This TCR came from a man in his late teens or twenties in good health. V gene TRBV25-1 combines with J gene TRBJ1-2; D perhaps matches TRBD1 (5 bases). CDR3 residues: CASSEGRALIRGYTF. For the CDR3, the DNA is TGTGCCAGCAGTGAAGGCAGGGCCTTAATTAGGGGCTACACCTTC.